These 6 T cell receptor beta chains came from one sample sequenced in a study of T cells in women clearing cervical HPV infection. Here immunoSEQ multiplex PCR was the method, and the copy in TCRdb shows in-frame clones only, minus some. The sample has roughly 30,000 clones. The sample taken for sequencing was blood buffy coat. These receptors were taken from a woman between 18 and 69 years old with a cervical HPV16 infection that either progressed to CIN3+ or cleared (not recorded which).

Remarks on this clone: Read data end 3 residues before the CDR3 end; the end is taken from the germline J gene. The chain has TRBV5-1 and TRBJ1-1; 8 bases match TRBD1. Germline-derived CDR1 and CDR2 are SGHRS and YFSETQ. This CDR3 contains 17 residues. V shed 0 bases and J 1 base; nucleotides not matched to a gene: 8. CDR3 residues: CASSLGAGTGTNTEAFF. The part of the CDR3 DNA that was read is TGCGCCAGCAGCTTGGGGGCTGGGACAGGAACGAACACTGAA.

About this clone itself: Read sequence stops 3 residues before the CDR3 end, and the germline J gene provides the missing end. The chain links TRBV7-9 to TRBJ2-1; a possible D gene is TRBD1 (5 bases). V dropped 4 bases and J dropped 5 bases, with 9 bases sitting between them. This CDR3 is 13 amino acids long. Germline CDR1 is SEHNR and CDR2 is FQNEAQ (reference sequence). The DNA read from the CDR3 is TGTGCCAGCAGCTCTCCACAGGACAATGAG. It specifies CASSSPQDNE. The whole CDR3 reads CASSSPQDNEQFF.

CDR3 sequence: CAWSVRGNQPQHF. The covered CDR3 bases are TGTGCCTGGAGTGTAAGGGGGAATCAGCCC. The genes are TRBV30 and TRBJ1-5; a weak D match, TRBD1 (6 bases). The observed sequence ends 3 residues before the CDR3 terminus, with the missing tail filled in from the germline J gene. CDR3 length: 13 residues. Trimming cost V 0 bases and J 4 bases, with 7 bases left between them. The V gene's germline CDR1 is GTSNPN and CDR2 SVGIG (reference sequence).

On this clone itself: The read gets to within 3 residues of the CDR3 end, and the germline J gene fills in the rest. The genes are TRBV6-2 or TRBV6-3 and TRBJ2-7; 7 bases fit TRBD2. Trimming at V came to 8 bases and at J to 4 bases, leaving 14 bases not matched to a gene. There are 15 residues in the CDR3. Per germline, CDR1 MNHEY and CDR2 SVGEGT. The CDR3: CASVKGPGGRYEQYF. The covered CDR3 bases are TGTGCCAGCGTAAAAGGCCCCGGGGGGAGATACGAG.

On this clone itself: Read sequence stops 3 residues before the CDR3 end, and the germline J gene provides the missing end. The V call is TRBV18, the J call TRBJ2-1; D might be TRBD1 (6 bases). V was shortened by 8 bases and J by 9 bases, with 32 bases between the two germline ends. Looked up from germline, CDR1 is KGHSH and CDR2 is LQKENI. This CDR3 has 18 amino acids. The CDR3 here is CASHPNRVIVPMVFEQFF. The CDR3 bases that were read are TGTGCCAGCCACCCGAACAGGGTTATTGTCCCAATGGTCTTTGAG.

To note about this clone: Coverage ceases 3 residues before the CDR3 finishes, and the germline J gene fills in the end. J is TRBJ2-1 and V is TRBV30, with 10 bases identical to TRBD2. The junction had 1 base not matched to a gene; V was cut back by 3 bases and J by 5 bases. The CDR3 is 13 amino acids. The V gene's germline CDR1 is GTSNPN and CDR2 SVGIG (reference sequence). The part of the CDR3 DNA that was read is TGTGCCTGGAGACTAGCGGGACACAATGAG. Its protein is CAWRLAGHNE. The entire CDR3 protein reads CAWRLAGHNEQFF.